These 27 T cell receptor beta chains were all obtained from the same sample, sequenced in a study of blood T cell repertoires in COVID-19. Data came from immunoSEQ multiplex PCR; TCRdb stores just in-frame clones and leaves some out. The table records around 200,000 clones, 65% to 85% of them present only once. The sample taken for sequencing was peripheral blood. The source of these receptors is a woman in her fifties or sixties with acute or convalescent COVID-19.

The gene calls are TRBV27 and TRBJ2-3; TRBD1 matches at 9 bases. CDR1 is MNHEY, CDR2 SMNVEV, per germline (reference sequence). This CDR3 comprises 16 residues. V shed 0 bases and J 8 bases; nucleotides not matched to a gene: 9. The CDR3 region has the DNA TGTGCCAGCAGTTTATCGTCCGACGGGGGACAGGGTACGCAGTATTTT. Its protein is CASSLSSDGGQGTQYF.

The rearrangement uses TRBV5-1 and TRBJ2-3, with a weak D call TRBD2 (6 bases). Trimming cost V 1 base and J 6 bases, with 9 bases left between them. The germline V gene has CDR1 SGHRS and CDR2 YFSETQ. The length of the CDR3 is 13 residues. CDR3 nucleotides: TGCGCCAGCAGCTTGCGGAGGGGTGATACGCAGTATTTT. Protein: CASSLRRGDTQYF. Full variable domain (rest looked up from reference TRBV5-1 and TRBJ2-3): KAGVTQTPRYLIKTRGQQVTLSCSPISGHRSVSWYQQTPGQGLQFLFEYFSETQRNKGNFPGRFSGRQFSNSRSEMNVSTLELGDSALYLCASSLRRGDTQYFGPGTRLTVL.

The chain links TRBV6-4 to TRBJ2-1; 7 positions match TRBD1. V was clipped by 6 bases and J by 6 bases; unmatched bases: 8. Germline V gives CDR1 MRHNA, CDR2 SNTAGT. The CDR3 covers 14 residues. The CDR3 nucleotides are TGTGCCAGCAGCCTAGACAGGGATAGCAATGAGCAGTTCTTC. It yields the protein CASSLDRDSNEQFF.

J is TRBJ2-7 and V is TRBV5-4; D may be TRBD2 (6 bases). V was cut by 2 bases and J by 2 bases, with 11 bases left in between. Germline assignment: CDR1 SGHNT and CDR2 YYREEE (reference sequence). The CDR3 is made up of 14 amino acids. The CDR3 reads CASSFGGTTYEQYF. CDR3 nucleotides: TGTGCCAGCAGCTTCGGGGGAACCACCTACGAGCAGTACTTC.

The genes are TRBV24-1 and TRBJ2-7; 8 bases are a match to TRBD1. The CDR3 consists of 15 residues. The germline V gene encodes CDR1 KGHDR and CDR2 SFDVKD. V trimming: 4 bases; J trimming: 6 bases; junction bases outside the gene matches: 10. The CDR3 sequence: CATSDPDRGGIEQYF. CDR3 in DNA: TGTGCCACCAGTGACCCCGACAGGGGAGGCATCGAGCAGTACTTC.

V usage is TRBV13 and J usage is TRBJ2-7, with 9 nucleotides matching TRBD1. This CDR3 is built from 17 residues. Germline V CDR1 and CDR2: PRHDT, FYEKMQ (reference sequence). The trim removed 0 bases at V and 1 base at J, leaving 7 bases unmatched. CDR3 residues: CASSLGGQGGGSYEQYF. DNA for the CDR3: TGTGCCAGCAGCTTAGGGGGACAGGGTGGAGGGTCCTACGAGCAGTACTTC.

V and J are TRBV16 and TRBJ1-1; D call uncertain. The germline gives CDR1 KGHSY, CDR2 FQNENV. Trimming shortened V by 4 bases and J by 6 bases, and 15 bases separated the two germline ends. The CDR3 is 14 amino acids. CDR3 loop: CASSPQAMGAEAFF. CDR3 coding DNA: TGTGCCAGCAGCCCGCAGGCAATGGGCGCTGAAGCTTTCTTT.

The J gene is TRBJ1-4, the V gene TRBV11-2; the D gene is possibly TRBD1 (5 bases). Germline V gene lookup returns CDR1 SGHAT and CDR2 FQNNGV. The CDR3 sequence is 15 residues long. V lost 0 bases and J 0 bases, leaving 5 bases between the germline ends. CDR3 residues: CASSLETATNEKLFF. CDR3 in DNA: TGTGCCAGCAGCTTAGAGACAGCAACTAATGAAAAACTGTTTTTT.

The CDR3 reads CATSPVHEQFF. CDR3 nucleotide sequence: TGCGCCACCTCTCCCGTCCATGAGCAGTTCTTC. V usage is TRBV10-2 and J usage is TRBJ2-1; D is ambiguous. The CDR3 is made up of 11 amino acids. V was cut by 10 bases and J by 8 bases, with 12 bases left in between. Per the germline V gene, CDR1 is WSHSY and CDR2 is SAAADI.

This clone was observed a few times. The gene calls are TRBV7-3 and TRBJ2-2; D gene unclear. Per the germline V gene, CDR1 is SGHTA and CDR2 is FQGTGA. This CDR3 has 16 amino acids. V shed 1 base and J shed 0 bases, with 9 bases lying between them. The CDR3: CASSLIGGTNTGELFF. The CDR3, as DNA: TGTGCCAGCAGCTTAATCGGCGGAACGAACACCGGGGAGCTGTTTTTT.

This chain joins TRBV10-2 and TRBJ1-2; TRBD1 aligns across 7 bases. The ends lost 6 bases at V and 5 bases at J; junction bases unmatched: 12. CDR1 and CDR2 from the germline V gene are WSHSY and SAAADI. CDR3 length: 15 amino acids. CDR3: CASSQQGKWGYGYTF. The CDR3 region has the DNA TGCGCCAGCAGCCAACAGGGGAAGTGGGGGTATGGCTACACCTTC.

V gene TRBV28 combines with J gene TRBJ1-1; TRBD1 matches 7 bases. The CDR3 runs to 15 residues. Trimming cost V 7 bases and J 1 base; bases outside gene matches: 9. Germline assignment: CDR1 MDHEN and CDR2 SYDVKM. The CDR3 reads CASIRQGVGNTEAFF. The CDR3 nucleotides are TGTGCCAGCATACGGCAGGGGGTTGGGAACACTGAAGCTTTCTTT.

This clone has ten or more counts. This chain joins TRBV11-2 and TRBJ1-2; D possibly corresponds to TRBD1 (5 bases). CDR1 SGHAT and CDR2 FQNNGV come from the germline V gene. Trimming cost V 1 base and J 4 bases, with 7 bases left between them. This CDR3 is 13 amino acids long. The CDR3: CASSLGQSYGYTF. DNA for the CDR3: TGTGCCAGCAGCTTAGGACAGTCCTATGGCTACACCTTC.

J is TRBJ2-2 and V is TRBV24-1, with D unclear. V shed 5 bases and J shed 7 bases, with 10 bases lying between them. Germline V lookup: CDR1 KGHDR, CDR2 SFDVKD. This CDR3 is built from 13 residues. The chain's CDR3 is CATSVNQIGELFF. The CDR3 DNA reads as TGTGCCACCAGTGTCAATCAGATCGGGGAGCTGTTTTTT.

The chain joins TRBV9 to TRBJ1-6, with 9 nucleotides matching TRBD1. The V and J ends lost 3 bases and 10 bases, in that order; junction bases with no gene match: 8. The CDR3 sequence is 15 residues long. Germline CDR1 and CDR2: SGDLS and YYNGEE. In DNA form, the CDR3 reads TGTGCCAGCAGCGAACAGGGGGCGCTCACCTCACCCCTCCACTTT. It encodes CASSEQGALTSPLHF.

The chain combines TRBV18 with TRBJ2-3; 7 bases are a match to TRBD1. This CDR3 has 14 amino acids. Germline loops: CDR1 KGHSH, CDR2 LQKENI. V gave up 5 bases and J gave up 7 bases; unmatched junction bases: 9. The CDR3 here is CASSTKQQGHTQYF. The DNA of the CDR3 is TGTGCCAGCTCAACAAAACAACAGGGGCATACGCAGTATTTT.

The chain joins TRBV29-1 to TRBJ1-1, with D perhaps TRBD1 (5 bases). Germline V gene data show CDR1 as SQVTM and CDR2 as ANQGSEA. Trimming left V 7 bases short and J 4 bases short, with 16 bases between. This CDR3 region has 13 residues. The CDR3 nucleotides are TGCAGCGCCCGATCTCGGGGGAGCACTGAAGCTTTCTTT. Protein sequence: CSARSRGSTEAFF.

This chain uses TRBV2 with TRBJ1-1; D perhaps matches TRBD1 (6 bases). Germline values: CDR1 SNHLY, CDR2 FYNNEI. V lost 10 bases and J 0 bases, leaving 21 bases between the germline ends. The CDR3 covers 16 residues. The CDR3 DNA is TGTGCCACGCAACCTAACCAGGACAGCCTGAACACTGAAGCTTTCTTT. This encodes CATQPNQDSLNTEAFF.

The gene calls are TRBV5-1 and TRBJ1-1; 11 bases are shared with TRBD1. The CDR3 has 16 amino acids. Trimming at V came to 4 bases and at J to 0 bases, leaving 5 bases not matched to a gene. Germline lookup yields CDR1 SGHRS and CDR2 YFSETQ. The CDR3 region is CASSPRTGGMNTEAFF. DNA for the CDR3: TGCGCCAGCAGCCCCAGGACAGGGGGCATGAACACTGAAGCTTTCTTT.

The chain is built from TRBV2 and TRBJ2-3; D is undetermined. This CDR3 has 13 residues. Trimming cost V 5 bases and J 3 bases, with 9 bases left between them. CDR1 is SNHLY, CDR2 FYNNEI, per germline. This CDR3 is CASSPPGTDTQYF. The CDR3 bases are TGTGCCAGCAGTCCTCCCGGTACAGATACGCAGTATTTT.

V gene TRBV6-5 combines with J gene TRBJ1-5; possible D gene TRBD1, 6 bases. The CDR3 runs 12 residues. The germline CDR1 and CDR2 sequences are MNHEY and SVGAGI. Here the CDR3 reads CASRQGYQPQHF. In DNA, the CDR3 is TGTGCGTCGCGGCAGGGGTATCAGCCCCAGCATTTT.

This chain uses TRBV28 with TRBJ2-3, with 7 nucleotides matching TRBD2. CDR1 is MDHEN and CDR2 is SYDVKM in the germline V gene. After removal of 5 bases from V and 1 base from J, the junction contained 9 bases not matched to a gene. This CDR3 contains 16 residues. CDR3 sequence reads: CASSPLGSGGTDTQYF. DNA of the CDR3: TGTGCCAGCAGTCCTCTGGGAAGCGGGGGCACAGATACGCAGTATTTT.

The chain joins TRBV6-6 to TRBJ2-1; TRBD1 aligns across 7 bases. Germline V gene data show CDR1 as MNHNY and CDR2 as SVGAGI (reference sequence). This CDR3 comprises 14 residues. Germline trimming cut 2 bases from V and 8 bases from J; bases unmatched to any gene: 6. The CDR3 is CASSYPYRGDEQFF. CDR3 in DNA: TGTGCCAGCAGTTACCCCTACAGGGGCGATGAGCAGTTCTTC.

This clone was picked up a small number of times. CDR3 loop: CASSNRGQLTGELFF. In nucleotides, the CDR3 is TGTGCCAGTTCGAACAGGGGGCAGCTGACCGGGGAGCTGTTTTTT. This chain connects TRBV19 to TRBJ2-2; TRBD1 matches at 9 bases. Losses at the gene ends were 8 bases for V and 5 bases for J; bases not matched to a gene: 9. Germline CDR1 and CDR2: LNHDA and SQIVND (reference sequence). The CDR3 has 15 residues.

This chain uses TRBV5-5 with TRBJ2-6; TRBD2 aligns across 10 bases. With 6 bases clipped from V and 0 bases from J, the junction kept 9 bases outside the gene matches. Germline-derived CDR1 and CDR2 are SGHKS and YYEKEE (reference sequence). CDR3 length equals 18 residues. CDR3 in amino acids: CASNSPPSGSSGANVLTF. CDR3 DNA: TGTGCCAGCAACTCCCCCCCTAGCGGGAGCTCTGGGGCCAACGTCCTGACTTTC.

This chain joins TRBV27 and TRBJ1-1, with D unresolved. V was cut by 5 bases and J by 6 bases, with 13 bases left in between. The CDR3 has 13 amino acids. Germline V lookup: CDR1 MNHEY, CDR2 SMNVEV (reference sequence). The CDR3 is CASSPPGWPEAFF. In DNA, the CDR3 is TGTGCCAGCAGTCCGCCGGGGTGGCCTGAAGCTTTCTTT.

This chain links TRBV15 with TRBJ1-1, with D hard to call. Germline assignment: CDR1 LNHNV and CDR2 YYDKDF (reference sequence). The CDR3 is 13 amino acids. Trimming stripped 0 bases from V and 5 bases from J, with 7 bases between. The CDR3, as DNA: TGTGCCACCAGCAGAGATCTGCAGACTGAAGCTTTCTTT. It is translated as CATSRDLQTEAFF.